The 5 T cell receptor beta chains below were found in one sample sequenced in a study of cytomegalovirus exposure and HLA in healthy donors. Primers: 60 Vbeta forward and 13 Jbeta reverse. The table came from immunoSEQ multiplex PCR; TCRdb's copy has only in-frame clones and leaves some out. The repertoire holds 60,000 to 75,000 clones, with around 73% as singletons. Sequencing was carried out using PBMCs. These receptors all come from a man between 45 and 60 years old in good health and CMV-seronegative.

The V call is TRBV7-8, the J call TRBJ2-6, with TRBD2 matching 14 bases. V gave up 3 bases and J gave up 0 bases; unmatched junction bases: 10. Germline V CDR1 and CDR2: SGHVS, FQNEAQ. The CDR3 spans 21 residues. CDR3 sequence: CASSLGTSGGPWSSGANVLTF. The CDR3 region has the DNA TGTGCCAGCAGCTTGGGGACTAGCGGGGGCCCTTGGAGCTCTGGGGCCAACGTCCTGACTTTC.

This clone was recorded a few times. This chain links TRBV27 with TRBJ2-5, with TRBD1 matching 8 bases. J gave up 1 base and V 5 bases, and 6 bases lay outside the gene matches. This CDR3 region has 15 residues. The germline gives CDR1 MNHEY, CDR2 SMNVEV (reference sequence). CDR3 nucleotides: TGTGCCAGCAGTATACGGACAGGGTCCCAAGAGACCCAGTACTTC. It specifies CASSIRTGSQETQYF.

This clone was seen a few times. This chain connects TRBV6-5 to TRBJ2-7; 8 nucleotides match TRBD2. This CDR3 contains 14 residues. Germline values: CDR1 MNHEY, CDR2 SVGAGI. J was trimmed by 4 bases and V by 6 bases; bases with no gene match: 8. The CDR3: CASSLSGGYYEQYF. The CDR3 nucleotides read TGTGCCAGCAGCCTAAGCGGGGGCTATTACGAGCAGTACTTC.

The chain is built from TRBV5-1 and TRBJ2-5; TRBD2 matches 10 bases. This CDR3 spans 15 amino acids. Germline V gene sequence: CDR1 SGHRS, CDR2 YFSETQ. V trimming: 6 bases; J trimming: 5 bases; junction bases outside the gene matches: 10. The CDR3 nucleotides read TGCGCCAGCACTGGGTCTAGCGGGGGCGGGGAGACCCAGTACTTC. Residues: CASTGSSGGGETQYF.

The V gene is TRBV9, the J gene TRBJ2-7; unclear D gene. The germline gives CDR1 SGDLS, CDR2 YYNGEE. This CDR3 has 15 residues. With 0 bases removed from V and 1 base from J, the gap between germline ends came to 11 bases. CDR3 in amino acids: CASSVGGVWSYEQYF. CDR3 DNA sequence: TGTGCCAGCAGCGTAGGAGGTGTCTGGTCCTACGAGCAGTACTTC.